These T cell receptor beta chains were read from a single sample in a study of CD8 T cells in ankylosing spondylitis. TCRdb fed the 5' RACE reads into MiXCR, producing one record per CDR3 protein. The top ten clones hold 6.6% of a sample with 210,000 or so distinct CDR3 sequences, around a quarter of them seen once. Source material: blood, either unsorted or a sorted T cell fraction (not recorded which). These receptors came from a male donor with ankylosing spondylitis or in good health (not recorded which). Each CDR3 is given with its conserved first and last residue.

j_gene: TRBJ2-1; v_gene: TRBV6-1; CDR3aa: CASTSPLSGPYNEQFF
j_gene: TRBJ2-1; v_gene: TRBV12-3/TRBV12-4; CDR3aa: CASSSGLLGTSGYNEQFF
j_gene: TRBJ1-2; v_gene: TRBV4-1; CDR3aa: CASSQAAGMNYGYTF
j_gene: TRBJ2-1; v_gene: TRBV7-2; CDR3aa: CASSQRGLYNEQFF
j_gene: TRBJ2-3; v_gene: TRBV20-1; CDR3aa: CSARLAGGPPDTQYF
j_gene: TRBJ2-3; v_gene: TRBV7-9; CDR3aa: CASSYLGTDTQYF
j_gene: TRBJ2-1; v_gene: TRBV20-1; CDR3aa: CSASLREGTYNEQFF
j_gene: TRBJ2-7; v_gene: TRBV5-1; CDR3aa: CASSLGVWDNSEQYF
j_gene: TRBJ1-3; v_gene: TRBV27; CDR3aa: CASSLSRGNTIYF
j_gene: TRBJ1-5; v_gene: TRBV5-5; CDR3aa: CASTLGQVDQPQHF
j_gene: TRBJ1-6; v_gene: TRBV7-8; CDR3aa: CASSLAGAGNSPLHF
j_gene: TRBJ1-1; v_gene: TRBV12-3/TRBV12-4; CDR3aa: CASSVKGSAFF
j_gene: TRBJ1-1; v_gene: TRBV28; CDR3aa: CASSPGRRGTEAFF
j_gene: TRBJ1-1; v_gene: TRBV12-3/TRBV12-4; CDR3aa: CASSSGDLSF
j_gene: TRBJ1-1; v_gene: TRBV5-6; CDR3aa: CASQGQVGTEAFF
j_gene: TRBJ2-3; v_gene: TRBV7-8; CDR3aa: CASSLGSGSDTQYF
j_gene: TRBJ1-3; v_gene: TRBV7-9; CDR3aa: CASSLNGNTIYF
j_gene: TRBJ1-3; v_gene: TRBV6-5; CDR3aa: CASSYPTGLNTIYF
j_gene: TRBJ2-1; v_gene: TRBV20-1; CDR3aa: CSAWTSGIYEQFF
j_gene: TRBJ1-2; v_gene: TRBV20-1; CDR3aa: CSASSGTVNYGYTF
j_gene: TRBJ2-1; v_gene: TRBV10-1; CDR3aa: CASSEAGTRIFNEQFF
j_gene: TRBJ1-2; v_gene: TRBV29-1; CDR3aa: CSVYKSYGYPF
j_gene: TRBJ2-7; v_gene: TRBV10-2; CDR3aa: CASIGTSGRYEQYF
j_gene: TRBJ2-1; v_gene: TRBV19; CDR3aa: CASSILLAGGLSSYNEQFF
j_gene: TRBJ2-5; v_gene: TRBV20-1; CDR3aa: CSAPSGGGETQYF
j_gene: TRBJ1-4; v_gene: TRBV4-1; CDR3aa: CASSLQGRSTNEKLFF
j_gene: TRBJ2-3; v_gene: TRBV20-1; CDR3aa: CSARDPGVRTSGREADTQYF
j_gene: TRBJ2-2; v_gene: TRBV5-1; CDR3aa: CASSPGLAGAGELFF
j_gene: TRBJ2-7; v_gene: TRBV20-1; CDR3aa: CSARVEVAGIYEQYF
j_gene: TRBJ2-1; v_gene: TRBV20-1; CDR3aa: CSARDFLQREIINEQFF
j_gene: TRBJ2-5; v_gene: TRBV7-8; CDR3aa: CASSPRTSLETQYF
j_gene: TRBJ2-1; v_gene: TRBV7-9; CDR3aa: CASTYGQGAPNEQFF
j_gene: TRBJ2-3; v_gene: TRBV20-1; CDR3aa: CSARDPSTDTQYF
j_gene: TRBJ2-5; v_gene: TRBV29-1; CDR3aa: CSVARGGGQETQYF
j_gene: TRBJ2-7; v_gene: TRBV12-3/TRBV12-4; CDR3aa: CASSPSSSGNPYEQYF
j_gene: TRBJ2-1; v_gene: TRBV5-1; CDR3aa: CASSLGSPSGLNEQFF
j_gene: TRBJ1-1; v_gene: TRBV7-9; CDR3aa: CASSLVEGGTEAFF
j_gene: TRBJ1-5; v_gene: TRBV20-1; CDR3aa: CSAGLQLLNQPQHF
j_gene: TRBJ2-7; v_gene: TRBV5-1; CDR3aa: CASSLNRYYEQYF
j_gene: TRBJ2-1; v_gene: TRBV7-2; CDR3aa: CASSSGTGTGEQFF
j_gene: TRBJ2-7; v_gene: TRBV20-1; CDR3aa: CSAMGGPLGSYEQYF
j_gene: TRBJ2-5; v_gene: TRBV5-1; CDR3aa: CASSLGASGGRGQETQYF
j_gene: TRBJ2-5; v_gene: TRBV28; CDR3aa: CASRGLVGTGQETQYF
j_gene: TRBJ2-1; v_gene: TRBV5-6; CDR3aa: CASSLRDRAVGFEQFF
j_gene: TRBJ2-1; v_gene: TRBV5-1; CDR3aa: CASSSAERNEQFF
j_gene: TRBJ1-1; v_gene: TRBV5-1; CDR3aa: CASREGVNTEAFF